These 27 T cell receptor beta chains originate from one sample sequenced in a study of T cells in Graves' hyperthyroidism and ophthalmopathy. RNA transcripts provided the source from which TCR beta CDR3 regions were amplified. Researchers ran a first-round RT-PCR on the TCR CDR3 using the HTBI primer set. MiXCR, run by TCRdb on the multiplex PCR reads, gives a single entry per CDR3 protein. The profile shows about 600,000 distinct CDR3 sequences, 14% of them singletons. Sequenced material: blood. These receptors originate from a woman aged 18-29 years with Graves' ophthalmopathy.

This clonotype was observed many times. V and J are TRBV2 and TRBJ2-5; unclear D gene. The V gene's germline CDR1 is SNHLY and CDR2 FYNNEI. The CDR3 has 11 residues. Between the trimmed V and J ends, which lost 3 bases and 4 bases, there was a span of 3 bases. The CDR3 coding sequence is TGTGCCAGCAGTGATCTAGAGACCCAGTACTTC. Its translation: CASSDLETQYF.

The chain has TRBV9 and TRBJ2-1, with 9 bases matching TRBD2. Germline loops: CDR1 SGDLS, CDR2 YYNGEE. CDR3 length: 17 amino acids. V dropped 0 bases and J dropped 1; count of bases not matched to a gene: 5. As DNA, the CDR3 is TGTGCCAGCAGCGTAGGGGCGGGAGGGACATCCTACAATGAGCAGTTCTTC. Its translation is CASSVGAGGTSYNEQFF.

The rearrangement links TRBV9 to TRBJ2-2; the match to TRBD2 covers 13 bases. Germline V lookup: CDR1 SGDLS, CDR2 YYNGEE. The CDR3 contains 17 residues. The trim removed 6 bases at V and 4 bases at J, leaving 9 bases unmatched. CDR3 region: CASKGTSGTPSTGELFF. The CDR3 nucleotides read TGTGCCAGCAAAGGGACTAGCGGGACCCCTAGCACCGGGGAGCTGTTTTTT.

About this clonotype itself: This may be a read error: a much more frequent sequence differs by one nucleotide. The chain joins TRBV7-9 to TRBJ2-2; maybe TRBD2 (6 bases). Germline loops: CDR1 SEHNR, CDR2 FQNEAQ (reference sequence). The CDR3 is made up of 15 amino acids. CDR3 residues: CASSWGDGNTGGLFF. In DNA, the CDR3 is TGTGCCAGCAGCTGGGGGGACGGTAACACCGGGGGGCTGTTTTTT.

This clonotype was observed many times. This rearrangement joins TRBV9 to TRBJ1-4; 9 bases match TRBD1. Per germline, CDR1 SGDLS and CDR2 YYNGEE. Trimming took 6 bases from V and 8 from J; bases not matched to a gene: 14. The CDR3 sequence is 16 residues long. CDR3 in amino acids: CASTRATGQGHEKLFF. Written as DNA, the CDR3 is TGTGCCAGCACTCGGGCAACGGGACAGGGCCACGAAAAACTGTTTTTT.

The rearrangement links TRBV6-5 to TRBJ2-5; no reliable D call. Trimming shortened V by 0 bases and J by 2 bases, and 7 bases separated the two germline ends. Germline CDR1 MNHEY, CDR2 SVGAGI. The CDR3 has 14 amino acids. The CDR3 here is CASSYSDVQETQYF. DNA of the CDR3: TGTGCCAGCAGTTACTCGGACGTGCAAGAGACCCAGTACTTC.

Concerning this clonotype: Just one base apart from a much larger clone, this may be a read error. V usage is TRBV30 and J usage is TRBJ1-1, with a tentative D call TRBD1 (5 bases). The length of the CDR3 is 13 residues. V was cut by 5 bases and J by 5 bases, with 15 bases left in between. Germline-derived CDR1 and CDR2 are GTSNPN and SVGIG (reference sequence). The CDR3, as DNA: TGTGCCTGGGCCGAGCAGGGAGGGACTGAAGCTTTCTTT. Protein product: CAWAEQGGTEAFF.

This clonotype was seen many times. The chain carries TRBV12-3 or TRBV12-4 and TRBJ2-5, with 8 nucleotides matching TRBD2. This CDR3 has 14 residues. V lost 3 bases to trimming and J lost 4 bases; unmatched junction nucleotides: 4. CDR3 protein: CASSFAGGPETQYF. The CDR3 region has the DNA TGTGCCAGCAGTTTCGCGGGAGGTCCAGAGACCCAGTACTTC.

This sequence joins TRBV6-1 and TRBJ2-5; 11 bases are a match to TRBD2. The CDR3 spans 16 residues. Germline assignment: CDR1 MNHNS and CDR2 SASEGT. Losses at the gene ends were 4 bases for V and 4 bases for J; bases not matched to a gene: 8. CDR3 DNA: TGTGCCAGCAGTGCCCTAGCGGGAGGTAGGGCAGAGACCCAGTACTTC. Translating it yields CASSALAGGRAETQYF.

This clonotype was detected only a few times. The V call is TRBV6-1, the J call TRBJ2-2; possibly TRBD1 for D (6 bases). The CDR3 extends over 16 amino acids. Germline V gives CDR1 MNHNS, CDR2 SASEGT. The germline V and J ends were trimmed by 3 bases and 3 bases, with 14 bases remaining between them. The CDR3 here is CASSEDRTGYTGELFF. CDR3 sequence (DNA): TGTGCCAGCAGTGAGGACCGCACAGGGTACACCGGGGAGCTGTTTTTT.

This clonotype was recorded many times. V gene TRBV2 combines with J gene TRBJ2-5; 7 bases agree with TRBD2. The CDR3 runs 12 residues. CDR1 is SNHLY, CDR2 FYNNEI, per germline. The V segment lost 7 bases and the J segment 4 bases; nucleotides outside the gene matches: 3. The DNA for the CDR3 is TGTGCCAGCAACGGGGAGGGAGAGACCCAGTACTTC. Protein: CASNGEGETQYF. Full variable domain (remainder filled in from reference TRBV2 and TRBJ2-5): EPEVTQTPSHQVTQMGQEVILRCVPISNHLYFYWYRQILGQKVEFLVSFYNNEISEKSEIFDDQFSVERPDGSNFTLKIRSTKLEDSAMYFCASNGEGETQYFGPGTRLLVL.

Many counts were recorded for this clonotype. This chain links TRBV27 with TRBJ2-1, with a weak D call TRBD1 (6 bases). Trimming removed 2 bases at V and 6 bases at J, with 14 bases between. This CDR3 region has 15 residues. Germline loops: CDR1 MNHEY, CDR2 SMNVEV (reference sequence). CDR3 nucleotide sequence: TGTGCCAGCAGTTTAGAGGGGGTTGGAGGCAATGAGCAGTTCTTC. It translates to CASSLEGVGGNEQFF.

This clonotype was seen just once. A read error is likely, as this CDR3 ends without the conserved phenylalanine or tryptophan. The genes are TRBV15 and TRBJ2-5, with D perhaps assigned TRBD1 or TRBD2 (5 bases each). Germline CDR1 is LNHNV and CDR2 is YYDKDF (reference sequence). The CDR3 loop spans 14 amino acids. CDR3 sequence (DNA): TGTGTCACCAGCAGAGATCTCTGGGGGGAGACCCAGTACCTC. It yields the protein CVTSRDLWGETQYL.

This clonotype has a count of ten or more. The gene calls are TRBV7-8 and TRBJ1-5, with a tentative D call TRBD1 (6 bases). Between the trimmed V and J ends, which lost 0 bases and 2 bases, there was a span of 14 bases. Germline CDR1 and CDR2: SGHVS and FQNEAQ. This CDR3 contains 17 residues. CDR3 sequence: CASSLAVPRGGNQPQHF. DNA of the CDR3: TGTGCCAGCAGCTTAGCGGTCCCCAGGGGCGGCAATCAGCCCCAGCATTTT. The full variable domain, rest sourced from reference TRBV7-8 and TRBJ1-5, is GAGVSQSPRYKVAKRGQDVALRCDPISGHVSLFWYQQALGQGPEFLTYFQNEAQLDKSGLPSDRFFAERPEGSVSTLKIQRTQQEDSAVYLCASSLAVPRGGNQPQHFGDGTRLSIL.

This clonotype was counted many times. The rearrangement joins TRBV6-1 to TRBJ2-7; tentatively, D is TRBD2 (5 bases). There are 15 residues in the CDR3. V lost 5 bases, J lost 2 bases, and 16 bases lay in between. Germline V gives CDR1 MNHNS, CDR2 SASEGT. In DNA form, the CDR3 reads TGTGCCAGCAGTATAGGAGGCCGGGTTGCCTACGAGCAGTACTTC. It codes for CASSIGGRVAYEQYF.

A word on this clonotype: A read error may account for a junction end that differs from germline. The V call is TRBV3-1, the J call TRBJ1-3, with D perhaps matching TRBD1 (5 bases). The CDR3 has 17 amino acids. CDR1 LGHDT and CDR2 YNNKEL come from the germline V gene (reference sequence). CDR3 in DNA: TGTGCCAGCGGCCAAAGAGATTGGGGCGCCTCTGGAAACACCATATATTTT. This translates into CASGQRDWGASGNTIYF.

This clonotype was picked up many times. The genes are TRBV6-2 or TRBV6-3 and TRBJ2-1; no reliable D call. The CDR3 contains 14 residues. CDR1 is MNHEY, CDR2 SVGEGT, per germline. V lost 6 bases to trimming and J lost 8 bases, with 17 bases between them. Written as DNA, the CDR3 is TGTGCCAGCAGCCTGCCATGGAATGGCGATGAGCAGTTCTTC. It yields the protein CASSLPWNGDEQFF.

This clonotype was counted only a few times. V usage is TRBV20-1 and J usage is TRBJ1-1, with D maybe TRBD1 (6 bases). The germline CDR1 and CDR2 sequences are DFQATT and SNEGSKA (reference sequence). V lost 6 bases and J lost 1, with 21 bases in between. The CDR3 runs 16 residues. The CDR3 nucleotides are TGCAGTGCCTCCTCACTCGGACAGTCGCGGAACACTGAAGCTTTCTTT. This codes for CSASSLGQSRNTEAFF.

The CDR3 region has the DNA TGTGCCAGCAGCCAAGACCCAATTTCGGATACGCAGTATTTT. Protein sequence: CASSQDPISDTQYF. This chain links TRBV3-1 with TRBJ2-3; D not resolved. The germline CDR1 and CDR2 sequences are LGHDT and YNNKEL (reference sequence). CDR3 size: 14 residues. V was shortened by 0 bases and J by 6 bases, with 10 bases between the two germline ends.

The rearrangement joins TRBV28 to TRBJ2-1; 7 nucleotides match TRBD2. J gave up 2 bases and V 2 bases, and 9 bases lay outside the gene matches. Per germline, CDR1 MDHEN and CDR2 SYDVKM. The CDR3 has 17 amino acids. CDR3 bases: TGTGCCAGCAGTTTAAATGGCGGGAGTGGTACCTACAATGAGCAGTTCTTC. Its translation is CASSLNGGSGTYNEQFF.

This clonotype was observed a handful of times. The rearrangement links TRBV20-1 to TRBJ2-7; D is perhaps TRBD1 or TRBD2 (5 bases each). Germline V gene lookup returns CDR1 DFQATT and CDR2 SNEGSKA (reference sequence). V was clipped by 7 bases and J by 0 bases, with 16 bases between them. This CDR3 has 14 amino acids. CDR3 bases: TGCAGTGGGGGGTCGGGCCTCAGCTCCTACGAGCAGTACTTC. It encodes CSGGSGLSSYEQYF.

At least ten counts were recorded for this clonotype. The chain uses TRBV18 and TRBJ2-1, with a tentative D call TRBD1 (6 bases). The CDR3 spans 15 residues. Germline V gives CDR1 KGHSH, CDR2 LQKENI. Trimming removed 1 base at V and 5 bases at J, with 12 bases between. Here the CDR3 DNA reads TGTGCCAGCTCACCACGGGCCGGGACACACAATGAGCAGTTCTTC. This sequence encodes CASSPRAGTHNEQFF.

The table lists this clonotype with many counts. The V gene is TRBV30, the J gene TRBJ1-2; no clear D. The CDR3 sequence is 13 residues long. V shed 1 base and J shed 7 bases, with 13 bases lying between them. The V gene's germline CDR1 is GTSNPN and CDR2 SVGIG (reference sequence). CDR3 DNA sequence: TGTGCCTGGAGTGCCTTCGGACCAAGTGGCTACACCTTC. This gives the protein CAWSAFGPSGYTF.

This clonotype was seen a few times. The V gene is TRBV7-3, the J gene TRBJ2-2; 10 bases align to TRBD2. This CDR3 region has 15 residues. CDR1 SGHTA and CDR2 FQGTGA come from the germline V gene. The trim removed 6 bases at V and 2 bases at J, leaving 3 bases unmatched. The CDR3 DNA reads as TGTGCCAGCAGACCTAGCGGGGGCAACACCGGGGAGCTGTTTTTT. Residues: CASRPSGGNTGELFF.

The V call is TRBV27, the J call TRBJ2-1; D is perhaps TRBD1 (6 bases). CDR1 MNHEY and CDR2 SMNVEV come from the germline V gene (reference sequence). V gave up 3 bases and J gave up 4 bases, with 19 bases separating them. The CDR3 totals 17 residues. The CDR3 DNA follows: TGTGCCAGCAGTTTGACAGGCGCCTCCTACTCTTACAATGAGCAGTTCTTC. It yields the protein CASSLTGASYSYNEQFF.

This chain joins TRBV28 and TRBJ2-1, with 9 nucleotides matching TRBD2. CDR1 and CDR2 (germline): MDHEN, SYDVKM. This CDR3 has 15 residues. With 6 bases clipped from V and 10 bases from J, the junction kept 13 bases outside the gene matches. The CDR3 DNA reads TGTGCCAGCAGAATTAGCGGGAGTCGGCTCGGGGAGCAGTTCTTC. Protein: CASRISGSRLGEQFF.

This clonotype was counted between two and nine times. V and J are TRBV10-1 and TRBJ1-2; the D is unclear. The CDR3 loop spans 12 amino acids. Germline V CDR1 and CDR2: WNHNN, SYGVQD (reference sequence). Trimming pared 7 bases from V and 0 bases from J, leaving 6 bases between. CDR3 in DNA: TGCGCCAGCATCCCAGCTAACTATGGCTACACCTTC. Amino acid sequence: CASIPANYGYTF.